This T cell receptor (beta chain) was profiled in a study of blood T cell repertoires in COVID-19. Study in general: There were acute and convalescent COVID-19 samples, and they came from the United States, Italy and Spain. T cells, B-cell-depleted T cells, or PBMCs supplied cDNA or gDNA.

Trimming left V 2 bases short and J 8 bases short, with 15 bases between. Germline V gene data show CDR1 as MNHNS and CDR2 as SASEGT. The CDR3 has 14 amino acids. Assay: immunoSEQ multiplex PCR; the TCRdb copy retains only in-frame clones and omits some. The sample holds around 26,000 clones, approximately 82% seen once. Sequenced input: peripheral blood. The V and J genes are TRBV6-1 and TRBJ1-2; D possibly corresponds to TRBD1 (5 bases). The clonotype was recovered from a human donor in a cohort sampled during active COVID-19. The CDR3 here is CASSENPRVKGYTF. For the CDR3, the DNA is TGTGCCAGCAGTGAAAACCCCAGGGTCAAAGGCTACACCTTC.